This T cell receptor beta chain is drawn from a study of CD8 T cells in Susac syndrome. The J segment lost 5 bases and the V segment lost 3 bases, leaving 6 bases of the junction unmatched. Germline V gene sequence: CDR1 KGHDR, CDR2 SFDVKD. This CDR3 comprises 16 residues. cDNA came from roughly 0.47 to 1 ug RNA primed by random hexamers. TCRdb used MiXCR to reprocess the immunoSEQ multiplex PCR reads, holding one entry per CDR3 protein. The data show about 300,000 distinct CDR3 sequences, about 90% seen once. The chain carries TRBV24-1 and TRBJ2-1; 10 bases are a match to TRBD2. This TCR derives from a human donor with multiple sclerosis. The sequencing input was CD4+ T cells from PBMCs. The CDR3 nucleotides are TGTGCCACCAGTGATCCCAAGCGGGGGGGGAACAATGAGCAGTTCTTC. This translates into CATSDPKRGGNNEQFF.